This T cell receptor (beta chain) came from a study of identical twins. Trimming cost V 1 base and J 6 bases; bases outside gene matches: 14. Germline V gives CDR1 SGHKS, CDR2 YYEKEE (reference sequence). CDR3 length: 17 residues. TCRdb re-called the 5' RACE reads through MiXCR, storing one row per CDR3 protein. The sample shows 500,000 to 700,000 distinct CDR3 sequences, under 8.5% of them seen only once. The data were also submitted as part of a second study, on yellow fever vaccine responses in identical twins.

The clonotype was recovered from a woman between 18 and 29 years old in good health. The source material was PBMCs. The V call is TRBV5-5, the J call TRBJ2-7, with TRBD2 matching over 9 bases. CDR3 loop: CASSLLRDGGRASEQYF. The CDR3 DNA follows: TGTGCCAGCAGCTTGTTGAGGGATGGCGGGAGGGCCTCCGAGCAGTACTTC.